This T cell receptor (beta chain) was sequenced for a study of CD8+CD57+ T cells in acquired aplastic anemia. Study-wide background: Sorted CD4+ and CD8+ cells gave a mean 3.2 ug DNA, range about 0.19 to 27.4 ug.

Patients sequenced had flow cytometry evidence of CD8+CD57+ cell expansion. Blood was sampled before the patients had received any therapy. The study profiled TCR beta VDJ and CDR3 using genomic DNA as template. From the reads, TCRdb called clonotypes with MiXCR, one entry per CDR3 protein. The sample records approximately 300,000 distinct CDR3 sequences, 56% being singletons. Input material: sorted CD4+, CD8+, or CD8+CD57+ T cells (not recorded which) from PBMCs. The receptor's source is a human donor with aplastic anemia.

The chain's CDR3 is CASSLPGSSGANVLTF. CDR3 nucleotides: TGTGCCAGCAGTTTACCAGGGAGCTCTGGGGCCAACGTCCTGACTTTC. This chain joins TRBV25-1 and TRBJ2-6; D is perhaps TRBD1 or TRBD2 (5 bases each). The CDR3 spans 16 residues. The V gene lost 5 bases and the J gene lost 0 bases, with 11 bases spanning the gap. Germline CDR1 and CDR2: MGHDK and SYGVNS.